The entry below gives a single T cell receptor beta chain sequence along with its context. The sample is drawn from a study of CD8 T cells in Susac syndrome. From blood CD8+ and CD4+ T cells, TCR beta sequences were generated. Healthy donors matched for age and sex were used as controls. Negative isolation yielded the CD8+ and CD4+ T cells, while FACS enriched the TEMRA cells. Germline V lookup: CDR1 SEHNR, CDR2 FQNEAQ (reference sequence). The CDR3 has 15 amino acids. Germline trimming cut 5 bases from V and 1 base from J; bases unmatched to any gene: 6. It was with random hexamers that 0.5 to 1 ug RNA was reverse transcribed. TCRdb itself ran the immunoSEQ multiplex PCR reads through MiXCR, one entry per CDR3 protein. Among tens of thousands of distinct CDR3 sequences, 80% to 95% were seen once, and the ten largest hold less than 0.55%.

The source is a human donor in good health. The material sequenced was CD8+ T cells from PBMCs. The chain uses TRBV7-9 and TRBJ1-1; 8 bases match TRBD1. The DNA for the CDR3 is TGTGCCAGCAGCCCGAGAGACAGGGGGAACACTGAAGCTTTCTTT. Translated: CASSPRDRGNTEAFF.